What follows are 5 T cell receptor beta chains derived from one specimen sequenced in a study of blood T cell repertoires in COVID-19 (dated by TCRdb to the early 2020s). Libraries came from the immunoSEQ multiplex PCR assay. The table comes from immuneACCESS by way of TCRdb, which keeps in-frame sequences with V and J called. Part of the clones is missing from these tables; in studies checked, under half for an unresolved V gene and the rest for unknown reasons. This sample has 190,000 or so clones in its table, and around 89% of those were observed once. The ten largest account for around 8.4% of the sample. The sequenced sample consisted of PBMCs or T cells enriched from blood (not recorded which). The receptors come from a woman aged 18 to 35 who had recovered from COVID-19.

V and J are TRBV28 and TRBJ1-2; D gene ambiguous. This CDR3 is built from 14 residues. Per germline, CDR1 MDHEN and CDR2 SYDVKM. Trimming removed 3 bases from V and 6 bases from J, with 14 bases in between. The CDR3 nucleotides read TGTGCCAGCAGTTTCCACACCAAATCCGATGGCTACACCTTC. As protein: CASSFHTKSDGYTF.

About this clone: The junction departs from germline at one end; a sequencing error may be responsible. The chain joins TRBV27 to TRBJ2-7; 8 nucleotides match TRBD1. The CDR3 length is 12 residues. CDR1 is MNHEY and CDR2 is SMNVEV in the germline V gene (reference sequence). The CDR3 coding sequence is TGTGCCAGCAGTTCGACCCGGGACAGGCCGATATTC. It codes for CASSSTRDRPIF.

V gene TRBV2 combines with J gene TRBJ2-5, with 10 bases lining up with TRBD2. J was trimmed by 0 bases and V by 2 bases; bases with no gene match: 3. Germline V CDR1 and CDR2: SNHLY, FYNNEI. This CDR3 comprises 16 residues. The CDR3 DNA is TGTGCCAGCAGTGAACTAGGACTAGCGGACCAAGAGACCCAGTACTTC. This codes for CASSELGLADQETQYF.

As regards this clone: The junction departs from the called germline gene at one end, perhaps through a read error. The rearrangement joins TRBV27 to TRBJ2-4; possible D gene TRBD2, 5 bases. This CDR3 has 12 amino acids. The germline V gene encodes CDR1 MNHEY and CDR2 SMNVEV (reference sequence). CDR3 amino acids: CASSPLSGILNF. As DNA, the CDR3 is TGTGCCAGCAGTCCTCTCTCCGGGATCCTCAATTTC.

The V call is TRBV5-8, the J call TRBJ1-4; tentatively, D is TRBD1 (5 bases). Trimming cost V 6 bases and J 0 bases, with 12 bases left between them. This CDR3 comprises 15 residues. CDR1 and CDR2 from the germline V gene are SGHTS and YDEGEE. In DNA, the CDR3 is TGTGCCAGCACATCAGGGTTTTCAACTAATGAAAAACTGTTTTTT. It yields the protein CASTSGFSTNEKLFF. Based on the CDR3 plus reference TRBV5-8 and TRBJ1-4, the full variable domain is EAGVTQSPTHLIKTRGQQATLRCSPISGHTSVYWYQQALGLGLQFLLWYDEGEERNRGNFPPRFSGRQFPNYSSELNVNALELEDSALYLCASTSGFSTNEKLFFGSGTQLSVL.